What follows are 12 T cell receptor beta chains derived from one specimen sequenced in a study of Ad26.COV2.S vaccination and SARS-CoV-2 variants (dated by TCRdb to the early 2020s). The treatment or condition label here, explained by the study, means: roughly 19 received Ad26.COV2.S at low or high dose, single or two shots; five or six received placebo; per-sample allocation not given. For vaccine and placebo recipients, repertoires were sequenced using samples collected on day 63 after the first injection. The library was generated by the immunoSEQ multiplex PCR assay. In TCRdb, the immuneACCESS table is reduced to in-frame sequences with V and J assigned. These tables do not hold every clone; where another copy was compared, an unresolved V gene accounts for under half, and the others remain unexplained. Present in this sample are about 450,000 clones, roughly nine tenths of which were seen just once. The top ten hold approximately 2.5% of the sample.

Sequenced material: peripheral blood, taken in a trial of Ad26.COV2.S vaccine versus placebo. These receptors came from a person aged 18 to 59 who received the Ad26.COV2.S COVID-19 vaccine or a placebo.

The chain carries TRBV6-2 or TRBV6-3 and TRBJ1-6; 7 nucleotides align to TRBD1. J lost 8 bases, V lost 6 bases, and 10 bases had no gene match. The CDR3 length is 15 residues. Looked up from germline, CDR1 is MNHEY and CDR2 is SVGEGT. In nucleotides, the CDR3 is TGTGCCAGCAGCATGACCGGGACAGACCATTCACCCCTCCACTTT. Protein: CASSMTGTDHSPLHF.

Note on this clone: This sample includes further DNA sequences coding for the same CDR3. This chain joins TRBV4-1 and TRBJ2-1; no definite D call. CDR3 size: 14 residues. Germline V gene lookup returns CDR1 MGHRA and CDR2 YSYEKL. Trimming took off 0 bases at V and 3 bases at J, with 6 bases between the two ends. CDR3 sequence: CASSQESRYNEQFF. In DNA, the CDR3 is TGCGCCAGCAGCCAAGAGTCTCGCTACAATGAGCAGTTCTTC.

This chain joins TRBV19 and TRBJ1-2; 8 bases are shared with TRBD1. Trimming took 8 bases from V and 5 from J; bases not matched to a gene: 7. This CDR3 is built from 13 residues. CDR1 LNHDA and CDR2 SQIVND come from the germline V gene (reference sequence). In DNA form, the CDR3 reads TGTGCCAGTGCGGACAGGGCGGGGTATGGCTACACCTTC. It translates to CASADRAGYGYTF.

The chain carries TRBV7-2 and TRBJ2-7, with 8 bases lining up with TRBD2. Germline trimming cut 3 bases from V and 3 bases from J; bases unmatched to any gene: 7. Germline V gene data show CDR1 as SGHTA and CDR2 as FQGNSA. The CDR3 totals 15 residues. The CDR3 loop reads CASSLGGSGGYEQYV. In DNA form, the CDR3 reads TGTGCCAGCAGCTTGGGCGGGAGCGGGGGCTACGAGCAGTACGTC.

The V call is TRBV18, the J call TRBJ1-1; 9 nucleotides agree with TRBD1. Trimming removed 3 bases from V and 5 bases from J; junction bases left unmatched: 4. The CDR3 runs 14 residues. Germline V gene data show CDR1 as KGHSH and CDR2 as LQKENI. The CDR3 sequence is CASSPNRGQTEAFF. The CDR3 nucleotides are TGTGCCAGCTCACCCAACAGGGGGCAGACTGAAGCTTTCTTT.

The V gene is TRBV12-5, the J gene TRBJ1-1, with TRBD1 as a possible D gene (6 bases). V shed 0 bases and J shed 3 bases, with 11 bases lying between them. This CDR3 contains 15 residues. The germline CDR1 and CDR2 sequences are LGHNT and FRNRAP. CDR3 nucleotide sequence: TGTGCTAGTGGTTTGGTAGCGGGGGGCTACACTGAAGCTTTCTTT. Translating gives CASGLVAGGYTEAFF.

The chain recombines TRBV18 with TRBJ2-1, with 8 positions matching TRBD1. The CDR3 runs to 14 residues. Trimming cost V 4 bases and J 6 bases; bases outside gene matches: 5. Per the germline V gene, CDR1 is KGHSH and CDR2 is LQKENI. The CDR3 DNA reads TGTGCCAGCTCACTACGGACAGGGCGCAATGAGCAGTTCTTC. Translating it yields CASSLRTGRNEQFF. Supplemented by reference TRBV18 and TRBJ2-1, the full variable domain reads NAGVMQNPRHLVRRRGQEARLRCSPMKGHSHVYWYRQLPEEGLKFMVYLQKENIIDESGMPKERFSAEFPKEGPSILRIQQVVRGDSAAYFCASSLRTGRNEQFFGPGTRLTVL.

For this clone: Other DNA sequences within the sample encode an identical CDR3. CDR3 bases: TGTGCCAGCAGCGTATCAGGAAACACCATATATTTT. Its translation: CASSVSGNTIYF. The chain has TRBV9 and TRBJ1-3; D gene unclear. The CDR3 spans 12 residues. Trimming shortened V by 1 base and J by 4 bases, and 3 bases separated the two germline ends. CDR1 is SGDLS, CDR2 YYNGEE, per germline. The full variable domain, rest sourced from reference TRBV9 and TRBJ1-3, is DSGVTQTPKHLITATGQRVTLRCSPRSGDLSVYWYQQSLDQGLQFLIQYYNGEERAKGNILERFSAQQFPDLHSELNLSSLELGDSALYFCASSVSGNTIYFGEGSWLTVV.

V is TRBV18 and J is TRBJ2-2; 11 nucleotides match TRBD2. Germline V gene sequence: CDR1 KGHSH, CDR2 LQKENI. CDR3 length: 15 amino acids. The J segment lost 7 bases and the V segment lost 5 bases, leaving 6 bases of the junction unmatched. The CDR3 here is CASSSTSGELGELFF. CDR3 DNA: TGTGCCAGCTCATCGACTAGCGGGGAGCTCGGGGAGCTGTTTTTT. Supplemented by reference TRBV18 and TRBJ2-2, the full variable domain reads NAGVMQNPRHLVRRRGQEARLRCSPMKGHSHVYWYRQLPEEGLKFMVYLQKENIIDESGMPKERFSAEFPKEGPSILRIQQVVRGDSAAYFCASSSTSGELGELFFGEGSRLTVL.

The rearrangement joins TRBV9 to TRBJ1-5; D remains ambiguous. CDR3 length: 15 residues. Trimming cost V 3 bases and J 4 bases, with 14 bases left between them. Germline CDR1 is SGDLS and CDR2 is YYNGEE. This CDR3 is CASSADSGVNQPQHF. The CDR3 DNA follows: TGTGCCAGCAGCGCCGACTCGGGCGTAAATCAGCCCCAGCATTTT.

V is TRBV18 and J is TRBJ2-7; 11 positions agree with TRBD2. The J segment lost 3 bases and the V segment lost 2 bases, leaving 12 bases of the junction unmatched. The CDR3 is 18 amino acids. Germline V gene data show CDR1 as KGHSH and CDR2 as LQKENI. The CDR3 DNA reads as TGTGCCAGCTCACCAAAGATGCCGGAGGGGACTAGCGGCTACGAGCAGTACGTC. Encoded protein: CASSPKMPEGTSGYEQYV.

Here the CDR3 DNA reads TGCGCCAGCAGCTTTACCCAGGGGGGTGGAGAGACCCAGTACTTC. Translating it yields CASSFTQGGGETQYF. The V gene is TRBV5-1, the J gene TRBJ2-5; TRBD1 might be the D (7 bases). CDR1 and CDR2 (germline): SGHRS, YFSETQ. The length of the CDR3 is 15 residues. Trimming pared 2 bases from V and 4 bases from J, leaving 15 bases between.